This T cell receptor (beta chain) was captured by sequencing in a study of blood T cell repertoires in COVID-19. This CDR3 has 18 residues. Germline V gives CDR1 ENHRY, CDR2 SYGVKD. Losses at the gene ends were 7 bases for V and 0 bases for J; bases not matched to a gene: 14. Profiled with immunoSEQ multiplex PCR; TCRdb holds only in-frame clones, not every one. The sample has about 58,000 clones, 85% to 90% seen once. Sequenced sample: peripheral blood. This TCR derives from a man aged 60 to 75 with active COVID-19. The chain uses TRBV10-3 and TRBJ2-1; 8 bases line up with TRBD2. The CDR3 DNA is TGTGCCATCACGGCAGCGGGAGCTGCCCCTAGCTCCTACAATGAGCAGTTCTTC. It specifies CAITAAGAAPSSYNEQFF.